This T cell receptor beta chain came from a study of T cells after somatic rescue of genetic block. Libraries were prepared by immunoSEQ multiplex PCR; TCRdb keeps only in-frame clonotypes and omits some of them. Of about 63,000 clones in the sample, around 90% were seen once. V lost 2 bases to trimming and J lost 1 base; unmatched junction nucleotides: 1. There are 15 residues in the CDR3. Germline CDR1 reads SGHRS; CDR2 reads YFSETQ. This clone was picked up one time. Sequencing was carried out using peripheral blood mononuclear cells (PBMCs). The sequence came from a middle-aged man. This chain links TRBV5-1 with TRBJ2-2; 8 nucleotides match TRBD2. CDR3 protein: CASSFLAGNTGELFF. CDR3 DNA sequence: TGCGCCAGCAGCTTTCTAGCGGGGAACACCGGGGAGCTGTTTTTT.